Below, 24 T cell receptor beta chains from the same sample are listed, as sequenced in a study of blood T cell repertoires in COVID-19. Data came from immunoSEQ multiplex PCR; TCRdb stores just in-frame clones and leaves some out. The sample lists fewer than 75,000 clones, 85% to 95% occurring once. The specimen sequenced was peripheral blood. The receptors stem from a man aged 50-60 years with active COVID-19.

This clone was recorded a few times. The chain combines TRBV2 with TRBJ2-3, with D possibly TRBD1 on 6 matching bases. Between the trimmed V and J ends, which lost 8 bases and 0 bases, there was a span of 18 bases. The germline V gene has CDR1 SNHLY and CDR2 FYNNEI. This CDR3 region has 16 residues. The CDR3 reads CASVRWRQASTDTQYF. The CDR3 region has the DNA TGTGCCAGCGTGCGGTGGCGACAGGCTAGCACAGATACGCAGTATTTT.

The rearrangement links TRBV2 to TRBJ2-2; 9 nucleotides match TRBD1. J gave up 3 bases and V 6 bases, and 5 bases lay outside the gene matches. The CDR3 is made up of 15 amino acids. Germline V gene sequence: CDR1 SNHLY, CDR2 FYNNEI. Written as DNA, the CDR3 is TGTGCCAGCAGAAACAGGGGGCTGGACACCGGGGAGCTGTTTTTT. Translation: CASRNRGLDTGELFF.

The V gene is TRBV5-4, the J gene TRBJ2-1; tentative D call: TRBD1 (5 bases). CDR3 length: 13 residues. The ends were cut back, 7 bases at V and 6 bases at J, with 14 bases in the middle. Germline CDR1 and CDR2: SGHNT and YYREEE (reference sequence). The CDR3 DNA follows: TGTGCCAGCTCCCGACAGAAATTCAATGAGCAGTTCTTC. The encoded protein is CASSRQKFNEQFF.

V and J are TRBV2 and TRBJ1-4; D ambiguous. Trimming cost V 6 bases and J 2 bases, with 16 bases left between them. The CDR3 consists of 16 residues. Germline loops: CDR1 SNHLY, CDR2 FYNNEI. CDR3 protein: CASRDFKGRTNEKLFF. In DNA, the CDR3 is TGTGCCAGCAGGGACTTTAAGGGCCGGACTAATGAAAAACTGTTTTTT.

This chain connects TRBV10-1 to TRBJ2-2, with TRBD1 identical over 7 bases. Germline V gene data show CDR1 as WNHNN and CDR2 as SYGVQD (reference sequence). The CDR3 sequence is 15 residues long. Losses at the gene ends were 2 bases for V and 4 bases for J; bases not matched to a gene: 4. CDR3 sequence: CASSETTGFTGELFF. CDR3 DNA: TGCGCCAGCAGTGAGACGACAGGGTTCACCGGGGAGCTGTTTTTT.

The gene calls are TRBV19 and TRBJ1-2, with D unresolved. Trimming cost V 4 bases and J 13 bases, with 19 bases left between them. Looked up from germline, CDR1 is LNHDA and CDR2 is SQIVND (reference sequence). The CDR3 is 13 amino acids. CDR3: CASSTLGDGYTTF. DNA for the CDR3: TGTGCCAGTAGTACGTTAGGAGATGGCTACACCACCTTC.

This sequence joins TRBV7-2 and TRBJ1-3; 7 bases are shared with TRBD1. Germline V lookup: CDR1 SGHTA, CDR2 FQGNSA. This CDR3 is 16 amino acids long. Unmatched junction bases numbered 5, after V lost 3 bases and J lost 0 bases. For the CDR3, the DNA is TGTGCCAGCAGCTTCCAATGGACAGGCTCTGGAAACACCATATATTTT. Translation gives CASSFQWTGSGNTIYF.

The V and J genes are TRBV27 and TRBJ2-7; possible D gene TRBD1, 6 bases. Germline V gives CDR1 MNHEY, CDR2 SMNVEV (reference sequence). The ends were cut back, 6 bases at V and 9 bases at J, with 27 bases in the middle. The CDR3 length is 16 residues. For the CDR3, the DNA is TGTGCCAGCAGCTCCACCCCCGGGACAAGTTCCCTTGGGCAGTACTTC. It is translated as CASSSTPGTSSLGQYF.

The chain couples TRBV18 to TRBJ1-3; possible D gene TRBD1, 5 bases. Per germline, CDR1 KGHSH and CDR2 LQKENI. V dropped 0 bases and J dropped 9 bases, with 15 bases sitting between them. The length of the CDR3 is 15 residues. CDR3 DNA: TGTGCCAGCTCACCACCGAGCATTGGGGCTTCCACCATATATTTT. Translation gives CASSPPSIGASTIYF.

As regards this clone: The identical CDR3 is also encoded by other nucleotide sequences in the sample. V is TRBV5-5 and J is TRBJ1-5; perhaps TRBD1 as D (6 bases). CDR1 is SGHKS, CDR2 YYEKEE, per germline (reference sequence). This CDR3 has 15 amino acids. Trimming cost V 2 bases and J 1 base, with 10 bases left between them. The DNA of the CDR3 is TGTGCCAGCAGCTTACAGGGACACAGCAATCAGCCCCAGCATTTT. It translates to CASSLQGHSNQPQHF. The whole variable domain, filled in from reference TRBV5-5 and TRBJ1-5, reads DAGVTQSPTHLIKTRGQQVTLRCSPISGHKSVSWYQQVLGQGPQFIFQYYEKEERGRGNFPDRFSARQFPNYSSELNVNALLLGDSALYLCASSLQGHSNQPQHFGDGTRLSIL.

The rearrangement links TRBV4-1 to TRBJ1-2; the D gene is possibly TRBD1 (5 bases). This CDR3 is 16 amino acids long. Germline CDR1 reads MGHRA; CDR2 reads YSYEKL. Trimming removed 1 base from V and 8 bases from J, with 20 bases in between. DNA of the CDR3: TGCGCCAGCAGCCAAGGGGGCCCGGGGGGTGGCAAAGGCTACACCTTC. It yields the protein CASSQGGPGGGKGYTF.

The rearrangement uses TRBV25-1 and TRBJ2-7; no definite D call. Trimming left V 7 bases short and J 3 bases short, with 10 bases between. Germline V CDR1 and CDR2: MGHDK, SYGVNS. This CDR3 is 12 amino acids long. As DNA, the CDR3 is TGTGCCAGCACCGGCCACTACTACGAGCAGTACTTC. This gives the protein CASTGHYYEQYF.

This clone is medium-sized (0.01 to 0.1%) in the sample. V and J are TRBV12-3 or TRBV12-4 and TRBJ2-3, with D unclear. Trimming pared 0 bases from V and 7 bases from J, leaving 8 bases between. The CDR3 is made up of 13 amino acids. CDR3 sequence (DNA): TGTGCCAGCAGTTTAGCGGGCACCTATACGCAGTATTTT. This translates into CASSLAGTYTQYF.

This clone is a singleton in its sample. CDR3 bases: TGTGCCAGCAGCTTAGATTGGGGGGCAGATACGCAGTATTTT. Its translation: CASSLDWGADTQYF. This chain links TRBV7-6 with TRBJ2-3; maybe TRBD2 (6 bases). This CDR3 has 14 amino acids. V dropped 1 base and J dropped 4 bases, with 9 bases sitting between them. The germline CDR1 and CDR2 sequences are SGHVS and FNYEAQ.

The chain uses TRBV3-1 (or the pseudogene TRBV3-2) and TRBJ2-7; 9 bases match TRBD2. This CDR3 contains 17 residues. Germline loops: CDR1 LGHDT, CDR2 YNNKEL (reference sequence). Trimming removed 3 bases from V and 3 bases from J; junction bases left unmatched: 12. This CDR3 reads CASSHSALLSGSYEQYF. The DNA for the CDR3 is TGTGCCAGCAGCCACTCCGCCCTACTTAGCGGGAGCTACGAGCAGTACTTC.

V gene TRBV11-2 combines with J gene TRBJ2-5; TRBD2 might be the D (5 bases). Trimming removed 3 bases from V and 9 bases from J, with 14 bases in between. The CDR3 covers 13 residues. CDR1 is SGHAT, CDR2 FQNNGV, per germline. CDR3 sequence reads: CASSFGTAGAQYF. CDR3 sequence (DNA): TGTGCCAGCAGCTTTGGCACCGCCGGGGCCCAGTACTTC.

The chain is built from TRBV28 and TRBJ1-2; 7 nucleotides match TRBD1. Germline V gene lookup returns CDR1 MDHEN and CDR2 SYDVKM. The CDR3 is 14 amino acids. The trim removed 6 bases at V and 4 bases at J, leaving 8 bases unmatched. CDR3 sequence (DNA): TGTGCCAGCAGCCTCGGGACAGTCCTCTATGGCTACACCTTC. Its protein is CASSLGTVLYGYTF.

The chain couples TRBV11-2 to TRBJ2-7; no reliable D call. The germline gives CDR1 SGHAT, CDR2 FQNNGV. CDR3 length: 14 residues. Trimming shortened V by 0 bases and J by 2 bases, and 8 bases separated the two germline ends. The chain's CDR3 is CASSLENNPYEQYF. The CDR3 bases are TGTGCCAGCAGCTTAGAGAACAACCCCTACGAGCAGTACTTC.

The rearrangement links TRBV6-5 to TRBJ1-1, with 7 positions matching TRBD1. V lost 8 bases, J lost 3 bases, and 9 bases stayed unmatched. The CDR3 length is 14 residues. Germline V gene lookup returns CDR1 MNHEY and CDR2 SVGAGI. DNA for the CDR3: TGTGCCAGCGGCCGGACAGGCCGACACACTGAAGCTTTCTTT. Protein: CASGRTGRHTEAFF.

This chain links TRBV28 with TRBJ2-7; perhaps TRBD2 as D (5 bases). This CDR3 contains 12 residues. V was pared by 6 bases and J by 4 bases, with 10 bases between. Germline lookup yields CDR1 MDHEN and CDR2 SYDVKM. This CDR3 reads CASSPRGYEQYF. CDR3 DNA: TGTGCCAGCAGCCCGAGAGGGTACGAGCAGTACTTC.

This chain joins TRBV14 and TRBJ2-2; a possible D gene is TRBD2 (5 bases). Trimming pared 4 bases from V and 5 bases from J, leaving 20 bases between. Germline V gene lookup returns CDR1 SGHDN and CDR2 FVKESK. The CDR3 has 17 residues. The CDR3: CASSLPLRERRTGELFF. In nucleotides, the CDR3 is TGTGCCAGCAGCCTCCCCTTGAGGGAGAGAAGAACCGGGGAGCTGTTTTTT.

The count of this clone is one. CDR3 region: CASSLNSSPQETQYF. The CDR3 bases are TGTGCCAGCAGCTTAAATTCTAGCCCGCAAGAGACCCAGTACTTC. J is TRBJ2-5 and V is TRBV7-9; D may be TRBD2 (5 bases). The V and J ends lost 2 bases and 2 bases respectively, with 12 bases between them. The CDR3 spans 15 residues. The V gene's germline CDR1 is SEHNR and CDR2 FQNEAQ (reference sequence).

The V call is TRBV15, the J call TRBJ1-5; D possibly corresponds to TRBD1 (6 bases). Looked up from germline, CDR1 is LNHNV and CDR2 is YYDKDF (reference sequence). The CDR3 is made up of 16 amino acids. V was pared by 3 bases and J by 7 bases, with 19 bases between. The CDR3 spells CATSSGQTSGTQPQHF. The CDR3 DNA reads as TGTGCCACCAGCAGCGGACAGACCTCGGGAACACAGCCCCAGCATTTT.

The chain combines TRBV18 with TRBJ2-5, with TRBD2 matching over 15 bases. The trim removed 4 bases at V and 5 bases at J, leaving 8 bases unmatched. The CDR3 loop spans 17 amino acids. Germline CDR1 is KGHSH and CDR2 is LQKENI. CDR3 DNA sequence: TGTGCCAGCTCACTCGGGACTAGCGGGAGGCTCCGGGAGACCCAGTACTTC. It yields the protein CASSLGTSGRLRETQYF.